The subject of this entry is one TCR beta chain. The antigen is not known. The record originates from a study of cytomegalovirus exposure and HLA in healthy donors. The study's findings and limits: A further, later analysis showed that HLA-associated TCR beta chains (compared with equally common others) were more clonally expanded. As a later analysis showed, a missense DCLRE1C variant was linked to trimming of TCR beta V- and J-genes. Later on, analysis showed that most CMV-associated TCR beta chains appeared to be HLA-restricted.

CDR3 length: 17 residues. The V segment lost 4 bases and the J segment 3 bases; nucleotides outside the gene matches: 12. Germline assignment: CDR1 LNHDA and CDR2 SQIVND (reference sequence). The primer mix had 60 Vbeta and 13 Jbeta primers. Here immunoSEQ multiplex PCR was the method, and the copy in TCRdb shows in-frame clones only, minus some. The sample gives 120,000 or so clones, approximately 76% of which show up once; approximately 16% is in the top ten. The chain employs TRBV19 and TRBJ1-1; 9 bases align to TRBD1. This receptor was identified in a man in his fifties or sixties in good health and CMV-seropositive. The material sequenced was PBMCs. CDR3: CASSTTGTGIRDTEAFF. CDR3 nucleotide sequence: TGTGCCAGTAGTACCACCGGGACAGGGATTAGGGACACTGAAGCTTTCTTT.